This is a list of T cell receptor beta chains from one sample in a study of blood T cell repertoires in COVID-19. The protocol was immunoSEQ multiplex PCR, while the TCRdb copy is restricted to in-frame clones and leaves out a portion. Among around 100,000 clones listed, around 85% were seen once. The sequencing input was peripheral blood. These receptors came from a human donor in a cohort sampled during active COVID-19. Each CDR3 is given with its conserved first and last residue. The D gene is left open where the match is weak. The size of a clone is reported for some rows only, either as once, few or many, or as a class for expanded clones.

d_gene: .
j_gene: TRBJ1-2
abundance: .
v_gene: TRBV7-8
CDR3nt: TGTGCCAGCAGCACGCGGATCACTAACTATGGCTACACCTTC
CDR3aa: CASSTRITNYGYTF

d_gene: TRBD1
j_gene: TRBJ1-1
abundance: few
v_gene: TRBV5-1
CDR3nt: TGCGCCAGCACGCGACAGGGGAACACTGAAGCTTTCTTT
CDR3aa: CASTRQGNTEAFF

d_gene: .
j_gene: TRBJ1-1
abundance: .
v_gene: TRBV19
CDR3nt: TGTGCCAGTAGTGAGGGGGTTGCTGAAGCTTTCTTT
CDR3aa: CASSEGVAEAFF

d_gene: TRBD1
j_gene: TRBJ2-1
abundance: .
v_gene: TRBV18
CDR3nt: TGTGCCAGCTCACCACCAACCGGGACAGGGAGCTCCTACAATGAGCAGTTCTTC
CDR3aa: CASSPPTGTGSSYNEQFF

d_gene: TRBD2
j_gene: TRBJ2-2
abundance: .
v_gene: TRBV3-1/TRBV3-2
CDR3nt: TGTGCCAGCAGCCAAGAGGTGGGAGAGAGCGGGGTGCTTGGAGGGGAGCTGTTTTTT
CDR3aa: CASSQEVGESGVLGGELFF

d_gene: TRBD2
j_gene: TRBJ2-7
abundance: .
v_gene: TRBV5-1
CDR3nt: TGCGCCAGCAGCTTGGCCACCGCGGCGGGAGGGTACTACGAGCAGTACTTC
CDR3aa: CASSLATAAGGYYEQYF

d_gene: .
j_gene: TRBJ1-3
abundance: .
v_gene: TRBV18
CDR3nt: TGTGCCAGCTCAGCAAGGGACATTGGAAACACCATATATTTT
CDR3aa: CASSARDIGNTIYF

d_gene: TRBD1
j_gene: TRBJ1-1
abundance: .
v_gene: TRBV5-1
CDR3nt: TGCGCCAGCAGCTTCGGACAGGGCTTCACTGAAGCTTTCTTT
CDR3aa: CASSFGQGFTEAFF

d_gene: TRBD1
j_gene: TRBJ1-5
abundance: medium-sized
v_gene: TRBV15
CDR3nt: TGTGCCACCTCGACAGGGAATGGCAATCAGCCCCAGCATTTT
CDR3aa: CATSTGNGNQPQHF

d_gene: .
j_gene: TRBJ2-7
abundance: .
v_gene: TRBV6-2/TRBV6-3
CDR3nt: TGTGCCAGCAGTAATAAAGAGGAGCAGTACTTC
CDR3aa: CASSNKEEQYF